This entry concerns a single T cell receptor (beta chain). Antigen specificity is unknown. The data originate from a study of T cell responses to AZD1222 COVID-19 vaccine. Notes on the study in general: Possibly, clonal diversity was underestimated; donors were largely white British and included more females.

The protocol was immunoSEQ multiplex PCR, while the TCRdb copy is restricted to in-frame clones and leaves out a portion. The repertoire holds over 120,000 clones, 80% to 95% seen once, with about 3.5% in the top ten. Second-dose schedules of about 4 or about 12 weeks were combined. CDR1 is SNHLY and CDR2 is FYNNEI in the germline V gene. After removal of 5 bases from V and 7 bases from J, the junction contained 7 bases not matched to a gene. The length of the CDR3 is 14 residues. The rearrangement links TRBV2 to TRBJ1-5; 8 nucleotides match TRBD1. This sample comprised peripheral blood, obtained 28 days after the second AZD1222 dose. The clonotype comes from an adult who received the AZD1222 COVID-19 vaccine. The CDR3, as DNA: TGTGCCAGCAGTTGGACAGGGATGGACCAGCCCCAGCATTTT. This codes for CASSWTGMDQPQHF.